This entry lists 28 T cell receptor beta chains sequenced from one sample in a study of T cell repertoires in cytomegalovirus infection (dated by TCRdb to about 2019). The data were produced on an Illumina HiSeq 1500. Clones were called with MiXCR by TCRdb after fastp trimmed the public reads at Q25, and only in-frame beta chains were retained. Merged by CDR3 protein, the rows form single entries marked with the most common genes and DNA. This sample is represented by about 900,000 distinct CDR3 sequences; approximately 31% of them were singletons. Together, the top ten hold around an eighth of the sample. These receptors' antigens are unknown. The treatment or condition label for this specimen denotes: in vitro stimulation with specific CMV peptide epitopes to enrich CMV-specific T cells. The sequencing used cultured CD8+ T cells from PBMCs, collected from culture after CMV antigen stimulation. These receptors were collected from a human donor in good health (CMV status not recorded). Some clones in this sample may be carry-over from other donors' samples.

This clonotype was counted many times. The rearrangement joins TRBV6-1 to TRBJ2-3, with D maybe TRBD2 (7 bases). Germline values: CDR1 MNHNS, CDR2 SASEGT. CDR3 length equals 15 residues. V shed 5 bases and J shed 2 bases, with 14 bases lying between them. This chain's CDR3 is CASSFFGGPTDTQYF. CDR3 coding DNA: TGTGCCAGCAGTTTTTTCGGGGGGCCCACAGATACGCAGTATTTT.

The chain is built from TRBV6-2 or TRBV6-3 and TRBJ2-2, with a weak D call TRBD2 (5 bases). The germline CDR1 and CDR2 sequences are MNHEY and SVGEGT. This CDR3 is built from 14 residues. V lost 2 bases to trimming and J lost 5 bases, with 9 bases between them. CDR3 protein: CASSYADWTGELFF. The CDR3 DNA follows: TGTGCCAGCAGTTACGCGGACTGGACCGGGGAGCTGTTTTTT.

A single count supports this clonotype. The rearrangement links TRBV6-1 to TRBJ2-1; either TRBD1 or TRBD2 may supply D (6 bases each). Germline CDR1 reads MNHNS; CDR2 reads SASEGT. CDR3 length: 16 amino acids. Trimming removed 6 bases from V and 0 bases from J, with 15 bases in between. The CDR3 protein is CASRRGVSSSYNEQFF. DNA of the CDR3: TGTGCCAGCAGAAGGGGGGTATCGAGCTCCTACAATGAGCAGTTCTTC.

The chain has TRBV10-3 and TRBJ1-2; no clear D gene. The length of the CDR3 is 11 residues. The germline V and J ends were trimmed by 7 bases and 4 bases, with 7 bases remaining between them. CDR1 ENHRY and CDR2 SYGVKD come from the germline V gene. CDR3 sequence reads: CAIKTIYGYTF. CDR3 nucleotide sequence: TGTGCCATCAAGACAATCTATGGCTACACCTTC.

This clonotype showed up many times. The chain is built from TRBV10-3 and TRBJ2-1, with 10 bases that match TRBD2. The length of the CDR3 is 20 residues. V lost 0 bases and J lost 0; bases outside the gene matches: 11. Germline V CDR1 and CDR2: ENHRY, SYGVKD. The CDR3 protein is CAISESRASGGPSSYNEQFF. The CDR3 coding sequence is TGTGCCATCAGTGAGTCGAGGGCTAGCGGGGGCCCCAGCTCCTACAATGAGCAGTTCTTC.

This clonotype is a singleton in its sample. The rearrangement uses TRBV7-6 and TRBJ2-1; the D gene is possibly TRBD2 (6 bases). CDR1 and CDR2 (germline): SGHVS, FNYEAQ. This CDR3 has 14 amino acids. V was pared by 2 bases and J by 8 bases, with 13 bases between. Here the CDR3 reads CASSLWSREDEQFF. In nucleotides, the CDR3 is TGTGCCAGCAGCTTATGGTCCAGGGAGGATGAGCAGTTCTTC.

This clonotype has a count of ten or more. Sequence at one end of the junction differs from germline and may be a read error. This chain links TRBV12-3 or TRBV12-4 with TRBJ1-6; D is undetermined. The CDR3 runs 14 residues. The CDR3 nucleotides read TGTGCCAGCAGCTTAGGTCCATATAATTCACCCCTCCACTTT. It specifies CASSLGPYNSPLHF.

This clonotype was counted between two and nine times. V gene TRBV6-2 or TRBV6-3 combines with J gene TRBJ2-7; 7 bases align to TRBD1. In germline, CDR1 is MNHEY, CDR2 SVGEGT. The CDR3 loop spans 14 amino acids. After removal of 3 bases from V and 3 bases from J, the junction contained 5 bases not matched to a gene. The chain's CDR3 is CASSYRGQIYEQYV. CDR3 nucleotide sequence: TGTGCCAGCAGTTATCGGGGACAGATCTACGAGCAGTACGTC.

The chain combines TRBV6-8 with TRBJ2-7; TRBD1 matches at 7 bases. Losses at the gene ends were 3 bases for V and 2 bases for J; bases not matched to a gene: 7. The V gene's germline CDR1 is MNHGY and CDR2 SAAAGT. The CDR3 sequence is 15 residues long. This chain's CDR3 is CASSYNSGQPYEQYF. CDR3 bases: TGTGCCAGCAGTTATAACTCGGGACAGCCCTACGAGCAGTACTTC.

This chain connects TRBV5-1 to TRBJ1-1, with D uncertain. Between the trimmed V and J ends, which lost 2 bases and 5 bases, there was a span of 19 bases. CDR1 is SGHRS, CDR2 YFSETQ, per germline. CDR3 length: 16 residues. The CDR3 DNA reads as TGCGCCAGCAGCTTTGCTGGGCTTTCAGCCGGTACTGAAGCTTTCTTT. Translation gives CASSFAGLSAGTEAFF.

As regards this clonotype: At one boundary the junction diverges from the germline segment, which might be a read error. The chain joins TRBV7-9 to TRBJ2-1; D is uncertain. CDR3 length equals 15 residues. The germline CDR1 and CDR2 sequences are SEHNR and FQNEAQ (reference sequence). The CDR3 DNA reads TGTGCCAGCAGCTCCGGTGATAGCTCCTACAATAAGCAGTTCTTC. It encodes CASSSGDSSYNKQFF.

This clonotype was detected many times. The CDR3 is CASSLRTSPEPGELFF. The CDR3 DNA reads TGTGCCAGCAGCTTACGGACTAGCCCGGAACCGGGGGAGCTGTTTTTT. The chain carries TRBV7-8 and TRBJ2-2, with 8 nucleotides matching TRBD2. From germline, CDR1 is SGHVS and CDR2 FQNEAQ. This CDR3 is built from 16 residues. Unmatched junction bases numbered 10, after V lost 2 bases and J lost 8 bases.

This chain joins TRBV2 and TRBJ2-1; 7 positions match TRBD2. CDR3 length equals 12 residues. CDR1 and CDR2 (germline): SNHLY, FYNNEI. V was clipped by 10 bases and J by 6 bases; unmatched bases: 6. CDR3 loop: CATRGGRNEQFF. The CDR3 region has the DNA TGTGCCACCCGGGGAGGGCGCAATGAGCAGTTCTTC.

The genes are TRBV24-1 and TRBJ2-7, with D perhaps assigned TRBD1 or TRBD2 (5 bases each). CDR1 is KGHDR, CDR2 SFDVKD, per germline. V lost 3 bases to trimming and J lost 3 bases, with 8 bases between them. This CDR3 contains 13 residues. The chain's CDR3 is CATSDRDRYEQYV. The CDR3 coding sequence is TGTGCCACCAGTGATCGGGACCGCTACGAGCAGTACGTC.

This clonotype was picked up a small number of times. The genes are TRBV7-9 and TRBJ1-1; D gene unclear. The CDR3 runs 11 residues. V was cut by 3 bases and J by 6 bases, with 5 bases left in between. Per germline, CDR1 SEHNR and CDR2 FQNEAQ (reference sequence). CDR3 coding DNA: TGTGCCAGCAGCTTTATTTCTGAAGCTTTCTTT. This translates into CASSFISEAFF.

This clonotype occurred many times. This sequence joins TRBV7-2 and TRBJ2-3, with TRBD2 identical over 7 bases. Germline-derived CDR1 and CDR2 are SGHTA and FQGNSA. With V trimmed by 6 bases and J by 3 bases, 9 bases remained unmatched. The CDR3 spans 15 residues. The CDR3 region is CASRLAPGGTDTQYF. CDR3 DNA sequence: TGTGCCAGCAGACTGGCCCCGGGGGGAACAGATACGCAGTATTTT.

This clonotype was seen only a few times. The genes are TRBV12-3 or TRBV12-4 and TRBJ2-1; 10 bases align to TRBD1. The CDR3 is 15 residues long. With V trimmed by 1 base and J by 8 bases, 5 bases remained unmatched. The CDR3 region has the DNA TGTGCCAGCAGTTTAGATGGACAGGGGGTTTATGAGCAGTTCTTC. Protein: CASSLDGQGVYEQFF.

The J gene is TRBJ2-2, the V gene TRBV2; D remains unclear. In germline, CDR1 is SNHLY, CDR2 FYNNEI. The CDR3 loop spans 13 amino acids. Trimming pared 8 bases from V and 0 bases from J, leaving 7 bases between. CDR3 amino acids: CASPLPNTGELFF. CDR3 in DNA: TGTGCCAGCCCACTCCCGAACACCGGGGAGCTGTTTTTT.

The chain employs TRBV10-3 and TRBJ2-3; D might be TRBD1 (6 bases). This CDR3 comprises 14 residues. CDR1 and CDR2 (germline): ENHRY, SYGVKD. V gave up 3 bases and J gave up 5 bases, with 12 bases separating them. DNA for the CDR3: TGTGCCATCAGTGAAACAGGGTTAAGAGATACGCAGTATTTT. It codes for CAISETGLRDTQYF.

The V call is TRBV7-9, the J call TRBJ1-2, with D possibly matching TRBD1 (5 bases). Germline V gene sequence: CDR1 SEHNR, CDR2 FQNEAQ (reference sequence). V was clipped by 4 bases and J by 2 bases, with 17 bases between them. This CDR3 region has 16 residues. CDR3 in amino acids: CASSSRFLTDNYGYTF. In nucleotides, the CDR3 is TGTGCCAGCAGCTCCCGATTCTTGACAGACAACTATGGCTACACCTTC.

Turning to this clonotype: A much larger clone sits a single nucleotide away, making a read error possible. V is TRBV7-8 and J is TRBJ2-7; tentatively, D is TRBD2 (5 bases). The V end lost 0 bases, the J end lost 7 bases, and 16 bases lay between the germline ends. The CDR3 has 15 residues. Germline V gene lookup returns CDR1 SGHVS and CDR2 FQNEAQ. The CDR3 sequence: CASSLAVGSWEEQYF. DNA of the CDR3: TGTGCCAGCAGCTTAGCGGTAGGGTCTTGGGAGGAGCAGTACTTC. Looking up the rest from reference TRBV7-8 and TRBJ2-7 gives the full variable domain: GAGVSQSPRYKVAKRGQDVALRCDPISGHVSLFWYQQALGQGPEFLTYFQNEAQLDKSGLPSDRFFAERPEGSVSTLKIQRTQQEDSAVYLCASSLAVGSWEEQYFGPGTRLTVT.

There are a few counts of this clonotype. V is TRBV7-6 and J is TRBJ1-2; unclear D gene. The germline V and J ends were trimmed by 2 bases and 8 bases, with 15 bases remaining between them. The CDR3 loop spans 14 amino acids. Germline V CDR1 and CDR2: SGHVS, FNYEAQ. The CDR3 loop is CASSLSFSGGGYTF. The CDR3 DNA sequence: TGTGCCAGCAGCTTATCTTTCTCGGGAGGCGGCTACACCTTC. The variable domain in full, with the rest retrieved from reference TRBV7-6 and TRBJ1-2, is GAGVSQSPRYKVTKRGQDVALRCDPISGHVSLYWYRQALGQGPEFLTYFNYEAQQDKSGLPNDRFSAERPEGSISTLTIQRTEQRDSAMYRCASSLSFSGGGYTFGSGTRLTVV.

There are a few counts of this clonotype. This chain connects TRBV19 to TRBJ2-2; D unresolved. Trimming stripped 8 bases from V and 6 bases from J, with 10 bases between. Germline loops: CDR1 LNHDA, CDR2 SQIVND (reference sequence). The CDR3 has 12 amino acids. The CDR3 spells CASDAAPGELFF. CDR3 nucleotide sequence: TGTGCCAGTGACGCGGCCCCCGGGGAGCTGTTTTTT.

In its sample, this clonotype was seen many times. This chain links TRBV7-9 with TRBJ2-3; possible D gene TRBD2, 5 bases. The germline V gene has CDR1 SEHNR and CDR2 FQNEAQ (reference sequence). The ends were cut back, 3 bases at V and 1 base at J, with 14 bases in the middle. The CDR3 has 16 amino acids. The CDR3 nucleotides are TGTGCCAGCAGCTTTCCCGGGGTCCCCGGCACAGATACGCAGTATTTT. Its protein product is CASSFPGVPGTDTQYF.

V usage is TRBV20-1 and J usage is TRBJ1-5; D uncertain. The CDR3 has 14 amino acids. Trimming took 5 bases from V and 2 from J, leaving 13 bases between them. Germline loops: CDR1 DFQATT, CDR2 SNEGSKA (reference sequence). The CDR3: CSAPMGRGNQPQHF. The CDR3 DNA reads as TGCAGTGCTCCGATGGGGAGAGGCAATCAGCCCCAGCATTTT.

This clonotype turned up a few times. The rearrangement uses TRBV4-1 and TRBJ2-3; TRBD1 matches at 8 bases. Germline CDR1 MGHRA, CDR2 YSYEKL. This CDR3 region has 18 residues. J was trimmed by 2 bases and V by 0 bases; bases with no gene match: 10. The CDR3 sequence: CASSQDRAGTGTTDTQYF. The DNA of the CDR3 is TGCGCCAGCAGCCAAGATCGCGCCGGGACAGGCACCACAGATACGCAGTATTTT.

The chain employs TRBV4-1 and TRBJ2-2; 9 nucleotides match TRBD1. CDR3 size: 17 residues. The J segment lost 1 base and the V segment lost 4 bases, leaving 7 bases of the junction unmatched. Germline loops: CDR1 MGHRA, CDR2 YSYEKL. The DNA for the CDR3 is TGCGCCAGCAGCCCCTTTCCGGGACAGGGGAACACCGGGGAGCTGTTTTTT. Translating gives CASSPFPGQGNTGELFF.

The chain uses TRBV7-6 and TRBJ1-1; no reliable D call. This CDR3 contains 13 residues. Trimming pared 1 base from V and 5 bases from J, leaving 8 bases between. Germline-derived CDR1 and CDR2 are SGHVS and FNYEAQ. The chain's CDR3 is CASSLETQTEAFF. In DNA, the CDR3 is TGTGCCAGCAGCTTAGAGACACAAACTGAAGCTTTCTTT. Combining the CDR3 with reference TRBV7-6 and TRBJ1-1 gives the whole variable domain GAGVSQSPRYKVTKRGQDVALRCDPISGHVSLYWYRQALGQGPEFLTYFNYEAQQDKSGLPNDRFSAERPEGSISTLTIQRTEQRDSAMYRCASSLETQTEAFFGQGTRLTVV.